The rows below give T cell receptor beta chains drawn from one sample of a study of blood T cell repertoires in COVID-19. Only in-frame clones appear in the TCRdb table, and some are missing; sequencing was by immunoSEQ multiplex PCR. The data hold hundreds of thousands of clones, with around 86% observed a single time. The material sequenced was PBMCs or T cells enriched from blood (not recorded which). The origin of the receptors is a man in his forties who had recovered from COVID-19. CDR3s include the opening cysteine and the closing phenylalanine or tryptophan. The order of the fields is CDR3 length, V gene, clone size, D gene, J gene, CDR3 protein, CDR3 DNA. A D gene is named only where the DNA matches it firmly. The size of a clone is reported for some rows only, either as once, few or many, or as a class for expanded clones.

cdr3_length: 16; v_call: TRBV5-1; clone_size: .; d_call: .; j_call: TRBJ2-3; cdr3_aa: CASSFIPGLSTDTQYF; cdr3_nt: TGCGCCAGCAGCTTTATTCCGGGACTGAGCACAGATACGCAGTATTTT
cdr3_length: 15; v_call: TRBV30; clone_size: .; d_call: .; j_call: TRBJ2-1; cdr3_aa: CAWSSSGVLYNEQFF; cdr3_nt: TGTGCCTGGAGTTCGTCAGGGGTCCTCTACAATGAGCAGTTCTTC
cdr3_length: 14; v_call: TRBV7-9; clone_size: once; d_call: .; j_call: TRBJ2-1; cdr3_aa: CAIANQGRVDEQFF; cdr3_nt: TGTGCCATAGCTAATCAGGGGAGAGTCGATGAGCAGTTCTTC
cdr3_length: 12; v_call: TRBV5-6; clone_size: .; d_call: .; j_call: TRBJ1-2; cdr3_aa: CASSPGDYGYTF; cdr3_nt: TGTGCCAGCAGTCCGGGGGATTATGGCTACACCTTC
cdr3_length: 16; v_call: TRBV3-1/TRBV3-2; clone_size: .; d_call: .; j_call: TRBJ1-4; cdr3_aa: CASSQLDGVTNEKLFF; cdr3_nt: TGTGCCAGCAGCCAATTGGACGGGGTCACAAATGAAAAACTGTTTTTT
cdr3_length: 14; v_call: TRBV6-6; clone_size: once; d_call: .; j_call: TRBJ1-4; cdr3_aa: CASSFAGEGEKLFF; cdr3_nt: TGTGCCAGCAGTTTCGCGGGGGAAGGGGAAAAACTGTTTTTT
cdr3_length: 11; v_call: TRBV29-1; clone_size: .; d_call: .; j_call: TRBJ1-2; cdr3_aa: CSVEEIPGYTF; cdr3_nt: TGCAGCGTTGAGGAGATCCCTGGCTACACCTTC
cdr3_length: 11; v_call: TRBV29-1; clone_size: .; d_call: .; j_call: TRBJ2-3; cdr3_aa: CTIQTVDTQYF; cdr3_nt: TGCACCATTCAAACTGTAGATACGCAGTATTTT
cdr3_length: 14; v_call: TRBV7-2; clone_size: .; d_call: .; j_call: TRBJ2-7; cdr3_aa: CASSLAVQGREQYF; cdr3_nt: TGTGCCAGCAGCTTAGCGGTGCAGGGGAGAGAGCAGTACTTC
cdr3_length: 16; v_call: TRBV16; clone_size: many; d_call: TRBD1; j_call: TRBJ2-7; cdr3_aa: CASSASRDRVPREQYF; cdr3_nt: TGTGCCAGCAGCGCCAGCCGGGACAGGGTCCCCCGCGAGCAGTACTTC
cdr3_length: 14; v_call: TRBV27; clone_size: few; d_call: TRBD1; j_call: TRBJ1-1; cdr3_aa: CASRWTGDPRRAFF; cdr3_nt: TGTGCCAGCAGATGGACAGGGGACCCTAGGAGGGCTTTCTTT
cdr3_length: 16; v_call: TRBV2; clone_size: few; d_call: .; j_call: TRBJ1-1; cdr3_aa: CASIRSGGPGNTEAFF; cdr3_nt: TGTGCCAGCATCCGTTCCGGGGGGCCTGGGAACACTGAAGCTTTCTTT
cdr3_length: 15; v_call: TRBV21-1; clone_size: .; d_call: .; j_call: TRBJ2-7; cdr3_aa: CASSGAGRVSYEQYF; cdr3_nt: TGTGCCAGCAGCGGGGCAGGGAGGGTCTCCTACGAGCAGTACTTC
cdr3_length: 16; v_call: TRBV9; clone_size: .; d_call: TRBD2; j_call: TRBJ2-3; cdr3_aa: CASSTQMGGSTDTQYF; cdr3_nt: TGTGCCAGCAGCACCCAGATGGGGGGGAGCACAGATACGCAGTATTTT
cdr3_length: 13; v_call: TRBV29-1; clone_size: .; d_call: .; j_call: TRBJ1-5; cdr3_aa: CSVEVYSNQPQHF; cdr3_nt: TGCAGCGTTGAAGTGTATAGCAATCAGCCCCAGCATTTT
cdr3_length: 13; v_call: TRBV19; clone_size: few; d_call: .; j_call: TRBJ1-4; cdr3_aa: CAAQGRTNEKLFF; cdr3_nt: TGTGCCGCCCAGGGGCGGACTAATGAAAAACTGTTTTTT
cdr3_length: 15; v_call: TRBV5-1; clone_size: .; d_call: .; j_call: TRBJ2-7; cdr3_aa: CASSLVGGGLYEQYF; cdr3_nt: TGCGCCAGCAGCTTGGTTGGCGGGGGCCTCTACGAGCAGTACTTC
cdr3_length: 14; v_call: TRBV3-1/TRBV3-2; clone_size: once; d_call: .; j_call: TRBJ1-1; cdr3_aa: CASSQEGANTEAFF; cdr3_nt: TGTGCCAGCAGCCAAGAAGGGGCGAACACTGAAGCTTTCTTT
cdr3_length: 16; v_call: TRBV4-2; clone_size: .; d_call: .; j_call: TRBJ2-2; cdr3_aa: CASSQASGSNTGELFF; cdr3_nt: TGTGCCAGCAGCCAAGCCTCGGGTAGTAACACCGGGGAGCTGTTTTTT
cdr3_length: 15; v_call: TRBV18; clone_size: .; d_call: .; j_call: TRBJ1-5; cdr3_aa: CASSPLPDSNQPQHF; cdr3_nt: TGTGCCAGCTCACCCCTCCCAGATAGCAATCAGCCCCAGCATTTT
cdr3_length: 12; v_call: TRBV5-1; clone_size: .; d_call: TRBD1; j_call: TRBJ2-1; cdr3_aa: CASSPTGVEQFF; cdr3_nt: TGCGCCAGCAGCCCGACAGGGGTTGAGCAGTTCTTC
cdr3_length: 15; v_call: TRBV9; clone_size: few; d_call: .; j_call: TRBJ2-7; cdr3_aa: CASSVGNSGGYEQYF; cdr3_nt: TGTGCCAGCAGCGTAGGCAACAGCGGTGGCTACGAGCAGTACTTC
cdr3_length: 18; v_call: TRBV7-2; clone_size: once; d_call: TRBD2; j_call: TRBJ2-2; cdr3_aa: CASSLRLAGGVNTGELFF; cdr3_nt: TGTGCCAGCAGCTTACGGCTAGCGGGAGGGGTCAACACCGGGGAGCTGTTTTTT
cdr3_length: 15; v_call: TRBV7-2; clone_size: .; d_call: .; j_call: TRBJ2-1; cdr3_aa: CASIPTLVESNEQFF; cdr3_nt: TGTGCCAGCATCCCTACCCTCGTTGAGAGCAATGAGCAGTTCTTC
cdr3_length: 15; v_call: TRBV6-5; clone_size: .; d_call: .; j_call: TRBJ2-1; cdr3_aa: CASGTTESSYNEQFF; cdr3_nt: TGTGCCAGCGGAACGACAGAGAGCTCCTACAATGAGCAGTTCTTC
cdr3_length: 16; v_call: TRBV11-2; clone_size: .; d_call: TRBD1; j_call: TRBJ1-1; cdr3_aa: CASSLRQGQGNTEAFF; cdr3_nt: TGTGCCAGCAGCTTACGGCAGGGACAGGGGAACACTGAAGCTTTCTTT
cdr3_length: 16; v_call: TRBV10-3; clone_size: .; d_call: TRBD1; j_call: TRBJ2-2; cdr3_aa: CAISANRGLDTGELFF; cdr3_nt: TGTGCCATCAGTGCAAATAGGGGGCTGGACACCGGGGAGCTGTTTTTT
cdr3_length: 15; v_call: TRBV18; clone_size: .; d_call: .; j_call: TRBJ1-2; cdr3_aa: CASSPVTASNYGYTF; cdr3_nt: TGTGCCAGCTCACCGGTAACAGCCAGTAACTATGGCTACACCTTC
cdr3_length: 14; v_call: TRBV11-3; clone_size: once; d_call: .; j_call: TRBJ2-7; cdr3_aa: CASSLGPHGTEQYF; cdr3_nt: TGTGCCAGCAGCCTGGGCCCCCATGGAACCGAGCAGTACTTC
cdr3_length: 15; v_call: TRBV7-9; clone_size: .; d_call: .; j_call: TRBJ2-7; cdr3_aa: CASSLAQGPQYEQYF; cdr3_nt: TGTGCCAGCAGCTTAGCCCAGGGCCCTCAATACGAGCAGTACTTC
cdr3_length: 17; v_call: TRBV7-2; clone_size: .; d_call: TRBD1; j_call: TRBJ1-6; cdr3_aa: CASSLGTGPYYNSPLHF; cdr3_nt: TGTGCCAGCAGCTTAGGGACAGGACCTTACTATAATTCACCCCTCCACTTT
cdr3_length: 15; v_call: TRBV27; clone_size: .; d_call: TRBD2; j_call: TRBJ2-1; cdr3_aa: CASSFTSGSYNEQFF; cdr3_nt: TGTGCCAGCAGTTTCACTAGCGGGAGCTACAATGAGCAGTTCTTC
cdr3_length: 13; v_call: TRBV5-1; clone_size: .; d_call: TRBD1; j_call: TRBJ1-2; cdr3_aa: CASEDRPGRGYTF; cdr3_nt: TGCGCCAGTGAGGACAGGCCTGGCCGTGGCTACACCTTC
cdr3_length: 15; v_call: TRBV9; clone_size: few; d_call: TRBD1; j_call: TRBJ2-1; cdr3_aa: CASSPAGQVHNEQFF; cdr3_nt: TGTGCCAGCAGCCCGGCGGGACAGGTACACAATGAGCAGTTCTTC
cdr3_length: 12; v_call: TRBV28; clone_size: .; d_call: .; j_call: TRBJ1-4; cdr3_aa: CASSGGNEKLFF; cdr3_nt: TGTGCCAGCTCGGGGGGTAATGAAAAACTGTTTTTT
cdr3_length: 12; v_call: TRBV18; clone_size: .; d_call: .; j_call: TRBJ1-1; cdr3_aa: CASSPSVLEAFF; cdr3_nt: TGTGCCAGCTCACCTAGCGTCCTTGAAGCTTTCTTT
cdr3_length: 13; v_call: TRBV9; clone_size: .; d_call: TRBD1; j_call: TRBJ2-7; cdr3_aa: CASSAGGATEQYF; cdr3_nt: TGTGCCAGCAGCGCAGGGGGCGCGACCGAGCAGTACTTC